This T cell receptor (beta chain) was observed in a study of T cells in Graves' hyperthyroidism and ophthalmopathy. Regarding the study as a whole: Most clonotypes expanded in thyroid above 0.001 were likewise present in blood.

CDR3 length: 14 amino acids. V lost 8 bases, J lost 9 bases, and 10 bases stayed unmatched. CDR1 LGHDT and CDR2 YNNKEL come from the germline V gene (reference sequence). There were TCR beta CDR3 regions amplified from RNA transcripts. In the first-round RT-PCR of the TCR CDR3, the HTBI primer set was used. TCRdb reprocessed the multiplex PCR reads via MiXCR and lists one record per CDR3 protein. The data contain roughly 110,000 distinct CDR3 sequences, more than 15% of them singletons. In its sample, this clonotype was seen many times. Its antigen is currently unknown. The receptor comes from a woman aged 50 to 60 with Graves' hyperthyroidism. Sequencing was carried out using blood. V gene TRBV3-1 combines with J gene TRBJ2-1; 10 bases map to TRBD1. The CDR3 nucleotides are TGTGCCAGCGGGGGACAGGGGACCACAGGTGAGCAGTTCTTC. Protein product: CASGGQGTTGEQFF.